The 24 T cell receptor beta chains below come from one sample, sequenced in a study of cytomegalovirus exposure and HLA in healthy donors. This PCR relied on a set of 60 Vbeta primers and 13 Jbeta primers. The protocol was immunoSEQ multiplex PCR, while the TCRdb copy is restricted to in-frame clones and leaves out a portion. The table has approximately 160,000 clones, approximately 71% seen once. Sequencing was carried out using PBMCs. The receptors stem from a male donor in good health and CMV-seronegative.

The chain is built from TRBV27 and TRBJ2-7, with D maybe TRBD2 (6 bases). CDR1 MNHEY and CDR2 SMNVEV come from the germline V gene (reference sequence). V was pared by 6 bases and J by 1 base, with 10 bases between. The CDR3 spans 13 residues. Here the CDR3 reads CASRLGRSYEQYF. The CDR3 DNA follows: TGTGCCAGCAGACTGGGGAGGTCCTACGAGCAGTACTTC.

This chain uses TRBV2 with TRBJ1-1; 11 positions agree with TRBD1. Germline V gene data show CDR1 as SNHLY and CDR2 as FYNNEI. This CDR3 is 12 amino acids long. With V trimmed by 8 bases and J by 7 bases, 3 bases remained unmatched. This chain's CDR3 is CASRDRGGEAFF. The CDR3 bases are TGTGCCAGCCGGGACAGGGGGGGTGAAGCTTTCTTT.

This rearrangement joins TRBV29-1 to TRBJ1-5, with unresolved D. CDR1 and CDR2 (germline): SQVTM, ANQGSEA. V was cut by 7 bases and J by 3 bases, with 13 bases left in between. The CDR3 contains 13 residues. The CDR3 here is CSAGSALNQPQHF. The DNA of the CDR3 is TGCAGCGCGGGTTCGGCCCTCAATCAGCCCCAGCATTTT.

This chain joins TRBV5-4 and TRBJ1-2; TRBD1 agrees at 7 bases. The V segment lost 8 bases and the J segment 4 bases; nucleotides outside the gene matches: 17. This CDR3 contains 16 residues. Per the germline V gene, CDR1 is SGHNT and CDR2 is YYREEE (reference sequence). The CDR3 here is CASQPGGSLLLYGYTF. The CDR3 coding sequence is TGTGCCAGTCAACCAGGGGGTTCTTTATTGCTCTATGGCTACACCTTC.

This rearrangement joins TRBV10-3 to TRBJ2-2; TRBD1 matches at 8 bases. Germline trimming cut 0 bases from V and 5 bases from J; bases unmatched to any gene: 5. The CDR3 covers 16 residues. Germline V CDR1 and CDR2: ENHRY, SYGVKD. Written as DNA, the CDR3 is TGTGCCATCAGTGAGTCTGGACAGGGCTGGACCGGGGAGCTGTTTTTT. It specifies CAISESGQGWTGELFF.

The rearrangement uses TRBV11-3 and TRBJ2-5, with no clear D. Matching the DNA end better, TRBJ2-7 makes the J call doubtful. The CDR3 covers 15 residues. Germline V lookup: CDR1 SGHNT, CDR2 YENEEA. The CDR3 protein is CASSLFGFPSYEQYF. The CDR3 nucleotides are TGTGCCAGCAGCTTATTCGGGTTTCCGTCCTACGAGCAGTACTTC.

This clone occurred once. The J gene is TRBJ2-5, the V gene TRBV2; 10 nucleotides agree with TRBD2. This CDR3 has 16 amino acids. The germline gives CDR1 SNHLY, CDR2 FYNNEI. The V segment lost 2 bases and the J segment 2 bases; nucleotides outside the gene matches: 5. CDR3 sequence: CASSETPSGGQETQYF. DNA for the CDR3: TGTGCCAGCAGTGAAACTCCTAGCGGGGGTCAAGAGACCCAGTACTTC.

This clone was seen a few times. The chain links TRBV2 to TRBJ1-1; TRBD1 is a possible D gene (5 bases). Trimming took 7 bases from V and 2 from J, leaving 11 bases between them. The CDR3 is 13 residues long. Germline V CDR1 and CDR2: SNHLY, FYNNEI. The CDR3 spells CASIGVVNTEAFF. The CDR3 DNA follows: TGTGCCAGCATAGGGGTAGTTAACACTGAAGCTTTCTTT. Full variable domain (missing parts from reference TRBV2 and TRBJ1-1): EPEVTQTPSHQVTQMGQEVILRCVPISNHLYFYWYRQILGQKVEFLVSFYNNEISEKSEIFDDQFSVERPDGSNFTLKIRSTKLEDSAMYFCASIGVVNTEAFFGQGTRLTVV.

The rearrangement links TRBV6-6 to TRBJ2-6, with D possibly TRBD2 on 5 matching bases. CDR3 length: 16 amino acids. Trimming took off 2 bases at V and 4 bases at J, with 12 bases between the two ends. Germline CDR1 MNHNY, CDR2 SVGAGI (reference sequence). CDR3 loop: CASSYRATGGANVLTF. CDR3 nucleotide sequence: TGTGCCAGCAGTTACAGGGCGACGGGGGGGGCCAACGTCCTGACTTTC.

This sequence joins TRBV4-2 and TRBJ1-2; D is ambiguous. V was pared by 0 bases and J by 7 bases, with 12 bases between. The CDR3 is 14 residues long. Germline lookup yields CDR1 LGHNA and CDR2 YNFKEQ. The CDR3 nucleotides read TGTGCCAGCAGCCAAGATACCGACATCTTTGGCTACACCTTC. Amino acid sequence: CASSQDTDIFGYTF.

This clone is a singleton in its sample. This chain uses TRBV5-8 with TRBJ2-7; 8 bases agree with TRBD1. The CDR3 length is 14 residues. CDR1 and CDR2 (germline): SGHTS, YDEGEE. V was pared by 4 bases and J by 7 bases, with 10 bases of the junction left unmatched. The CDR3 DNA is TGTGCCAGCAGCGGAGGACAGGGTCCGGGGGAGCAGTACTTC. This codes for CASSGGQGPGEQYF.

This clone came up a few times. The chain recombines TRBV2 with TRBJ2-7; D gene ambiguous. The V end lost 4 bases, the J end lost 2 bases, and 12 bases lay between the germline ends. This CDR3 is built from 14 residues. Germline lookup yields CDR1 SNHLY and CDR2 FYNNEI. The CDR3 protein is CASSGARPPYEQYF. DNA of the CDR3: TGTGCCAGCAGTGGGGCTCGCCCGCCCTACGAGCAGTACTTC.

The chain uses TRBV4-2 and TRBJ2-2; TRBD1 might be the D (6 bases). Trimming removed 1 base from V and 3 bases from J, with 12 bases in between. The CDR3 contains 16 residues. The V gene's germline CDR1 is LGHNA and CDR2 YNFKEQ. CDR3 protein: CASSQGGRVHTGELFF. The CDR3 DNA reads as TGTGCCAGCAGCCAAGGGGGGCGGGTCCACACCGGGGAGCTGTTTTTT.

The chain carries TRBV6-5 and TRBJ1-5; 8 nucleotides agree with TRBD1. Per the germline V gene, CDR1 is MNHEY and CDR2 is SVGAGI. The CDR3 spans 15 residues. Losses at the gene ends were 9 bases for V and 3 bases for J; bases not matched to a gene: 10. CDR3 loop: CASGWAGGNNQPQHF. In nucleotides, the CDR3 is TGTGCCAGTGGTTGGGCAGGGGGCAACAATCAGCCCCAGCATTTT.

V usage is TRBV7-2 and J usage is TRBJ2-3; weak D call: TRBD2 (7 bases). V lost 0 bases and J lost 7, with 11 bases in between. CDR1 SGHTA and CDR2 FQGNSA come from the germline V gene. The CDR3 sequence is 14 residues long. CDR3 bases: TGTGCCAGCAGCTTAGCGGGAGGGGGGAATACGCAGTATTTT. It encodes CASSLAGGGNTQYF. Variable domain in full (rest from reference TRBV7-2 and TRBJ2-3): GAGVSQSPSNKVTEKGKDVELRCDPISGHTALYWYRQSLGQGLEFLIYFQGNSAPDKSGLPSDRFSAERTGGSVSTLTIQRTQQEDSAVYLCASSLAGGGNTQYFGPGTRLTVL.

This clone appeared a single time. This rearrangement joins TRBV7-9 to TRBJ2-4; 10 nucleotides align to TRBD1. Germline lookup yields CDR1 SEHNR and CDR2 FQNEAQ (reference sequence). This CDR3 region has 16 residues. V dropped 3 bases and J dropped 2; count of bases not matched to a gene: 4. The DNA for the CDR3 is TGTGCCAGCAGCTTCTGGGACAGGGGAACCAAAAACATTCAGTACTTC. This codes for CASSFWDRGTKNIQYF.

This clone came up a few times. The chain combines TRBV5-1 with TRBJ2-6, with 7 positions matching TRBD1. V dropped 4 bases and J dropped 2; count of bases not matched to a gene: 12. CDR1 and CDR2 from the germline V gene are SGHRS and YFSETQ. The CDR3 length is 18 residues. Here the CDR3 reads CASSPEAGGAAGANVLTF. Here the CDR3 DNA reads TGCGCCAGCAGCCCGGAGGCAGGGGGAGCCGCTGGGGCCAACGTCCTGACTTTC. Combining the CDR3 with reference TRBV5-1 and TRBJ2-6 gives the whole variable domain KAGVTQTPRYLIKTRGQQVTLSCSPISGHRSVSWYQQTPGQGLQFLFEYFSETQRNKGNFPGRFSGRQFSNSRSEMNVSTLELGDSALYLCASSPEAGGAAGANVLTFGAGSRLTVL.

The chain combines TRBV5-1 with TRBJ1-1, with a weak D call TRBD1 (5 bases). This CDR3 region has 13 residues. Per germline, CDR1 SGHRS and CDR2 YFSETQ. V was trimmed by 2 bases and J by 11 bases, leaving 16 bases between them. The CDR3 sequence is CASSFGPSRGAFF. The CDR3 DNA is TGCGCCAGCAGCTTCGGGCCCTCACGGGGGGCTTTCTTT.

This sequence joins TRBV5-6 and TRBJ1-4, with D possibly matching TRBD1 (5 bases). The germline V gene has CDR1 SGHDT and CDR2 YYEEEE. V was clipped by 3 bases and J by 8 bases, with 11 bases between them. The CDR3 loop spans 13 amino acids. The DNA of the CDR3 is TGTGCCAGCAGCTGGCAGGGCGGCGAAAAACTGTTTTTT. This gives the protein CASSWQGGEKLFF.

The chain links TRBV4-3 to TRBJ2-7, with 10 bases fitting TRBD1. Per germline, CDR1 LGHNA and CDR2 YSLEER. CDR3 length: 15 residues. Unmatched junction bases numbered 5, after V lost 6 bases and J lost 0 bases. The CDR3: CASRTGTGVSYEQYF. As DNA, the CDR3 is TGCGCCAGCAGGACCGGGACAGGGGTCTCCTACGAGCAGTACTTC.

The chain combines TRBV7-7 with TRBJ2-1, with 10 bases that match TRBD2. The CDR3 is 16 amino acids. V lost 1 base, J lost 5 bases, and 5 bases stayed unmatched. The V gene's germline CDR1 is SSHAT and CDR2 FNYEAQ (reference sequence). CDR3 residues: CASSLGTSGRNNEQFF. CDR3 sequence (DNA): TGTGCCAGCAGCTTAGGGACTAGCGGTCGAAACAATGAGCAGTTCTTC.

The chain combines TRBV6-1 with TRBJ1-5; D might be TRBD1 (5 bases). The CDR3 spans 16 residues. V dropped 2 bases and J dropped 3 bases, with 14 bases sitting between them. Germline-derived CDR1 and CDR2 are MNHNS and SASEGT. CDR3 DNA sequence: TGTGCCAGCAGTGAATTTGGCAGGGAAACCAATCAGCCCCAGCATTTT. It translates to CASSEFGRETNQPQHF.

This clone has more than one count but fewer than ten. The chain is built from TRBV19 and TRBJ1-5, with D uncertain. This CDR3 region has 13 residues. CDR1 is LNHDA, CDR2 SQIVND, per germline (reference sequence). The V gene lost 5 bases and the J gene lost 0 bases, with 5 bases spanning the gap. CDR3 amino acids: CASSGDSNQPQHF. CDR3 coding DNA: TGTGCCAGTAGTGGAGATAGCAATCAGCCCCAGCATTTT.

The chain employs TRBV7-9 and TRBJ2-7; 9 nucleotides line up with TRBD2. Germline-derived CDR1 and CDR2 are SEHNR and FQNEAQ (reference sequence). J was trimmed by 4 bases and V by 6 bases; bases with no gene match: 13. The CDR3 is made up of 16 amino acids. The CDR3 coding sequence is TGTGCCAGCAGGGATCTAGCGGGAAGTGTCAGGTACGAGCAGTACTTC. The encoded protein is CASRDLAGSVRYEQYF.